The clone carrying this T cell receptor beta chain was detected a few times. The data were obtained in a study of cytotoxic CD8 clonotypes in ibrutinib-treated CLL. This table comes from immunoSEQ multiplex PCR, and its TCRdb copy is limited to in-frame clones, with some not included. The sample lists 250,000 to 350,000 clones, roughly three quarters occurring once. Germline V CDR1 and CDR2: SGHTA, FQGNSA. V was shortened by 6 bases and J by 2 bases, with 11 bases between the two germline ends. This CDR3 is built from 14 residues. This chain joins TRBV7-2 and TRBJ1-5; D is uncertain. The sequenced sample was PBMCs, obtained at disease progression, from a patient treated with ibrutinib. This clonotype was obtained from a human donor with chronic lymphocytic leukemia. The CDR3 DNA reads as TGTGCCAGCAGTCTCTCAGCCGGCAATCAGCCCCAGCATTTT. Amino acids: CASSLSAGNQPQHF.